This TCR beta chain was documented in a study of cytomegalovirus exposure and HLA in healthy donors. Notes on this clone: Its antigen is not identified.

Study conclusions and caveats: Reportedly, diagnosis of cytomegalovirus status by the classifier showed high specificity and sensitivity.

The assay was immunoSEQ multiplex PCR, and TCRdb's table has in-frame clones only and misses some. The data contain 150,000 to 170,000 clones, roughly 86% of them singletons. The CDR3 contains 11 residues. V was cut by 3 bases and J by 7 bases, with 8 bases left in between. Germline assignment: CDR1 SGHRS and CDR2 YFSETQ. Sequenced sample: PBMCs. The source is a human donor in good health. The chain uses TRBV5-1 and TRBJ2-7; tentatively, D is TRBD2 (6 bases). CDR3 sequence (DNA): TGCGCCAGCAGCTCGGGGGTGGAGCAGTACTTC. This encodes CASSSGVEQYF.